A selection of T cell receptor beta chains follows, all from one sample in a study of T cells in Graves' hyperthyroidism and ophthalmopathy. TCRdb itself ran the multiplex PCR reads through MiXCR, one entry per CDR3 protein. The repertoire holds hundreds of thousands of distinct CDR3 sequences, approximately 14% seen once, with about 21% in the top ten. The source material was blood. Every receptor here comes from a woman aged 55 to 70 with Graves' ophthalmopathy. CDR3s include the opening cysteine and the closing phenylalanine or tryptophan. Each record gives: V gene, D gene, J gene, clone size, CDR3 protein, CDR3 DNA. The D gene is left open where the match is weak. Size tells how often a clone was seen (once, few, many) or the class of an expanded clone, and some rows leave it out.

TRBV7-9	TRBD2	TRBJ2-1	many	CASSSTSGRGYNEQFF	TGTGCCAGCAGCTCTACGAGCGGGAGAGGGTATAATGAGCAGTTCTTC
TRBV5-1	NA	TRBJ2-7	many	CASSLVFGGMEAYEQYF	TGCGCCAGCAGCTTGGTGTTCGGCGGGATGGAGGCCTACGAGCAGTACTTC
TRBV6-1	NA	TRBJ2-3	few	CASRRGADTQYF	TGTGCCAGCAGGCGGGGCGCAGATACGCAGTATTTT
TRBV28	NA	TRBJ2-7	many	CASSRGIEESSYEQYF	TGTGCCAGCAGCCGGGGGATAGAGGAGAGCTCCTACGAGCAGTACTTC
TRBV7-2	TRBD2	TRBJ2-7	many	CASSLVAGGIDEQYF	TGTGCCAGCAGCTTAGTAGCGGGAGGTATCGACGAGCAGTACTTC
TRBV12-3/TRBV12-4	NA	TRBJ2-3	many	CASSLFGTPTDTQYF	TGTGCCAGCAGTTTATTTGGAACGCCCACAGATACGCAGTATTTT
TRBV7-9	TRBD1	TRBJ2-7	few	CASSWAGGSYEQYF	TGTGCCAGCAGCTGGGCAGGGGGCTCCTACGAGCAGTACTTC
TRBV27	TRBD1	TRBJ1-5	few	CASSLRQGVNRPQHF	TGTGCCAGCAGTTTAAGACAGGGGGTTAATCGGCCCCAGCATTTT
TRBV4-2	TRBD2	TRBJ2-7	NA	CASSQGAGGRGEQYF	TGTGCCAGCAGCCAAGGAGCGGGAGGGCGGGGAGAGCAGTACTTC
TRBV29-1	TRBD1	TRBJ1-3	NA	CSVQQGRGNTIYF	TGCAGCGTTCAACAGGGGAGGGGAAACACCATATATTTT
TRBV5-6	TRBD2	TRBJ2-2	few	CASRLVGRETTGELFF	TGTGCCAGCAGGCTAGTCGGGCGGGAGACCACCGGGGAGCTGTTTTTT
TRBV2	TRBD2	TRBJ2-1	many	CASKLSGDNEQFF	TGTGCCAGCAAACTGAGCGGGGACAATGAGCAGTTCTTC
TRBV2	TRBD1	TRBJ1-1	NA	CASGQGGMNTEAFF	TGTGCCAGCGGACAGGGAGGAATGAACACTGAAGCTTTCTTT
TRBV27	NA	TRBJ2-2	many	CASSPILTGDGELFF	TGTGCCAGCAGTCCCATACTCACGGGGGACGGGGAGCTGTTTTTT
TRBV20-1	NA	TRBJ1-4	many	CSARPGESNEKLFF	TGCAGTGCTAGGCCCGGGGAGTCTAATGAAAAACTGTTTTTT
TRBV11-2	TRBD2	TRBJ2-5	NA	CASSSAPSLTSGRETQYF	TGTGCCAGCAGCTCCGCTCCCAGCCTGACTAGCGGGAGGGAGACCCAGTACTTC
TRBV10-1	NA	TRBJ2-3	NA	CASSESGRGGTDTQYF	TGCGCCAGCAGTGAGTCCGGGCGCGGGGGCACAGATACGCAGTATTTT
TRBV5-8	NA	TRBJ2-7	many	CASSLLGRVDEQYF	TGTGCCAGCAGCTTGCTGGGCAGGGTGGACGAGCAGTACTTC
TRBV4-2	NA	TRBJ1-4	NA	CASSQGTDGRNEKLFF	TGTGCCAGCAGCCAAGGCACCGACGGTAGGAATGAAAAACTGTTTTTT
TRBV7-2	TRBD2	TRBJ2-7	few	CASSLAPTSGPYEQYF	TGTGCCAGCAGCTTAGCGCCGACTAGCGGACCGTACGAGCAGTACTTC
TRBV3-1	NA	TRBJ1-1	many	CASSQRQVLSTEAFF	TGTGCCAGCAGCCAACGACAGGTACTGAGCACTGAAGCTTTCTTT
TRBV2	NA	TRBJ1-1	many	CASRPGGSTEAFF	TGTGCCAGCCGCCCGGGGGGGAGCACTGAAGCTTTCTTT
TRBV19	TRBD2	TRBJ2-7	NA	CASNWGVGTSASEQYF	TGTGCCAGTAATTGGGGTGTTGGGACTAGTGCGTCCGAGCAGTACTTC
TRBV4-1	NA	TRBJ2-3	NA	CASSQGFGTDTQYF	TGCGCCAGCAGCCAAGGTTTCGGCACAGATACGCAGTATTTT
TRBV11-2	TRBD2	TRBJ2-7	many	CASSGSGRWTEQYF	TGTGCCAGCAGCGGTAGCGGGAGGTGGACCGAGCAGTACTTC
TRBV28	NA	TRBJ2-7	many	CASSLFPFSSGVLTYEQYF	TGTGCCAGCAGTTTATTCCCTTTTAGTTCGGGCGTCTTGACCTACGAGCAGTACTTC
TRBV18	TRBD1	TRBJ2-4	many	CASSPGQGFLVEYF	TGTGCCAGCTCACCGGGACAGGGCTTTCTAGTCGAGTACTTC
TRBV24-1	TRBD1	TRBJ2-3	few	CATSDPGTGLDTQYF	TGTGCCACCAGTGACCCGGGGACAGGACTAGATACGCAGTATTTT
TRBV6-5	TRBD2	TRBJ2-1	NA	CASSYAGLAGKGGEQFF	TGTGCCAGCAGTTACGCGGGACTAGCGGGGAAGGGCGGTGAGCAGTTCTTC